Listed below are T cell receptor beta chains from one sample, sequenced in a study of blood T cell repertoires in COVID-19. The protocol was immunoSEQ multiplex PCR, while the TCRdb copy is restricted to in-frame clones and leaves out a portion. The sample yields roughly 500,000 clones, about 85% seen once. Input material: PBMCs or T cells enriched from blood (not recorded which). The origin of the receptors is a woman aged 60 to 75 who had recovered from COVID-19. Both conserved end residues are part of each CDR3. Each record gives: CDR3 length, V gene, J gene, D gene, CDR3 protein. The D gene is left open where the match is weak.

12	TRBV29-1	TRBJ2-1	-	CSVVDGANEQFF
12	TRBV6-5	TRBJ2-7	TRBD2	CASRRGVYEQYF
14	TRBV28	TRBJ1-2	-	CASSSPQELYGYTF
15	TRBV5-1	TRBJ1-4	-	CASSLGMAVREKLFF
16	TRBV4-1	TRBJ1-5	-	CASSSQTGGLNQPQHF
15	TRBV3-1/TRBV3-2	TRBJ2-4	-	CASSHTGLAKNIQYF
15	TRBV7-8	TRBJ1-3	-	CASSEGGFTGNTIYF
15	TRBV3-1/TRBV3-2	TRBJ2-2	TRBD1	CASSLGTGHTGELFF
12	TRBV18	TRBJ2-1	TRBD2	CASSPEGTTGFF
15	TRBV5-4	TRBJ2-7	-	CASSPRGGSSYEQYF
16	TRBV10-3	TRBJ1-6	-	CAIGSTGPGWGSPLHF
16	TRBV27	TRBJ1-6	-	CASSLGFRNPNSPLHF
13	TRBV3-1/TRBV3-2	TRBJ1-1	-	CASSHSGGPEAFF
14	TRBV2	TRBJ1-4	-	CASSRQLTNEKLFF
14	TRBV14	TRBJ2-1	-	CASSQLGALYEQFF
17	TRBV25-1	TRBJ1-2	-	CASSELLPGRGNYGYTF
15	TRBV6-5	TRBJ2-1	TRBD2	CASSSASGAYNEQFF